Listed here is a single T cell receptor beta chain. The V end lost 3 bases, the J end lost 3 bases, and 12 bases lay between the germline ends. The CDR3 is 14 residues long. These data are taken from a study of T-cell reconstitution after alpha-beta-depleted transplantation in children. TCRbeta library preparation incorporated unique molecular identifiers. TCRdb redid the calling of the PCR reads with MiXCR, one entry per CDR3 protein. The profile shows 150,000 to 200,000 distinct CDR3 sequences, approximately 15% of them singletons. The sequenced sample was PBMCs from the stem cell graft donor, obtained from the stem cell graft. The chain uses TRBV12-3 or TRBV12-4 and TRBJ2-7; the D gene is possibly TRBD2 (6 bases). This receptor was taken from a human donor who donated a stem cell graft to a child with acute lymphoblastic leukemia. Here the CDR3 DNA reads TGTGCCAGCAGTTTTGGGGGGTCCCTCTACGAGCAGTACTTC. This sequence encodes CASSFGGSLYEQYF.